A selection of T cell receptor beta chains follows, all from one sample in a study of T cell responses to AZD1222 COVID-19 vaccine. Measured with immunoSEQ multiplex PCR; TCRdb has only the in-frame clones, and not every one. The sample carries roughly 150,000 clones, around 88% recorded once. The sequences come from peripheral blood, collected 28 days after the second AZD1222 dose. The receptors here all came from an adult who received the AZD1222 COVID-19 vaccine. CDR3s include the opening cysteine and the closing phenylalanine or tryptophan. Each record gives: J gene, V gene, CDR3 protein.

>TRBJ1-2|TRBV14
CASSGFRGMSGYTF
>TRBJ1-5|TRBV12-3/TRBV12-4
CASSFNRDQPQHF
>TRBJ2-5|TRBV3-1/TRBV3-2
CASSLSYQETQYF
>TRBJ2-7|TRBV5-1
CASSSPGQGLDEQYF
>TRBJ1-2|TRBV9
CASSVGLGVNYGYTF
>TRBJ2-3|TRBV5-6
CASSPSTDTQYF
>TRBJ1-5|TRBV18
CASSPPTANQPQHF
>TRBJ1-4|TRBV27
CASSPSPGQGAEKLFF
>TRBJ1-2|TRBV14
CASSQGGVFFYGYTF
>TRBJ1-4|TRBV3-1/TRBV3-2
CASSPGGWEEKLFF
>TRBJ1-1|TRBV15
CATSRDLGAGTEAFF
>TRBJ2-1|TRBV12-5
CASGQDATYNEQFF
>TRBJ1-1|TRBV19
CASSRITGDTEAFF
>TRBJ2-3|TRBV6-1
CASSEWDRDDTQYF
>TRBJ2-5|TRBV7-9
CASNPRQGLQETQYF
>TRBJ1-1|TRBV30
CAWSVREGTEAFF
>TRBJ1-2|TRBV6-5
CASRQGAGGYTF
>TRBJ2-7|TRBV5-1
CASSGGTSAYEQYF
>TRBJ2-3|TRBV19
CASSTQPKATQYF
>TRBJ1-2|TRBV19
CASSIPPWNGYTF
>TRBJ1-6|TRBV4-1
CASSQEWKGWSPLHF
>TRBJ2-1|TRBV5-3
CARSFVAKGQGLYNEQFF
>TRBJ1-1|TRBV5-1
CASSLESGRTEAFF
>TRBJ1-2|TRBV6-5
CASSRGDRYGYTF
>TRBJ1-2|TRBV5-1
CASSSGTDYGYTF
>TRBJ1-2|TRBV29-1
CSVGDRDLYGYTF
>TRBJ1-2|TRBV11-2
CASSHASQGVYTF
>TRBJ2-7|TRBV10-2
CASSVNREYEQYF
>TRBJ1-6|TRBV2
CASTEQVNSPLHF
>TRBJ1-2|TRBV5-8
CASSLWTANYGYTF
>TRBJ1-1|TRBV10-3
CAIGHLNTEAFF
>TRBJ1-5|TRBV7-2
CASSLVGNLRQPQHF
>TRBJ1-2|TRBV5-6
CASSLSLQGEMGGYTF
>TRBJ1-5|TRBV2
CASTWDRVPPQHF
>TRBJ1-4|TRBV6-5
CASKDSGRHDEKLFF
>TRBJ2-1|TRBV29-1
CSVESNSYNEQFF
>TRBJ2-3|TRBV19
CASNAGGIDTQYF
>TRBJ2-3|TRBV5-4
CAPSRGLDTDTQYF
>TRBJ1-3|TRBV6-5
CASSLTQGSSGNTIYF
>TRBJ2-3|TRBV20-1
CSAPKRDTQYF
>TRBJ1-2|TRBV6-5
CASSYDPGRHNYGYTF
>TRBJ2-1|TRBV19
CASSSPDEQFF
>TRBJ1-5|TRBV4-3
CASSQATGEANQPQHF
>TRBJ2-5|TRBV10-1
CASSEFLSGGAWETQYF
>TRBJ2-7|TRBV18
CASSPTGLVDYEQYF
>TRBJ1-1|TRBV5-1
CASSSFEGGTEAFF
>TRBJ1-4|TRBV4-2
CASSQDHADSEKLFF
>TRBJ1-1|TRBV29-1
CSATREQWTEAFF
>TRBJ2-3|TRBV9
CASSVLSGADADTQYF
>TRBJ1-5|TRBV6-5
CASSYGGGNQPQHF
>TRBJ1-6|TRBV14
CASSQGGPSPLHF
>TRBJ1-5|TRBV6-2/TRBV6-3
CASSYGYSNQPQHF
>TRBJ1-3|TRBV7-8
CASSPFGNTIYF
>TRBJ2-7|TRBV7-6
CASSLASGEREQYF